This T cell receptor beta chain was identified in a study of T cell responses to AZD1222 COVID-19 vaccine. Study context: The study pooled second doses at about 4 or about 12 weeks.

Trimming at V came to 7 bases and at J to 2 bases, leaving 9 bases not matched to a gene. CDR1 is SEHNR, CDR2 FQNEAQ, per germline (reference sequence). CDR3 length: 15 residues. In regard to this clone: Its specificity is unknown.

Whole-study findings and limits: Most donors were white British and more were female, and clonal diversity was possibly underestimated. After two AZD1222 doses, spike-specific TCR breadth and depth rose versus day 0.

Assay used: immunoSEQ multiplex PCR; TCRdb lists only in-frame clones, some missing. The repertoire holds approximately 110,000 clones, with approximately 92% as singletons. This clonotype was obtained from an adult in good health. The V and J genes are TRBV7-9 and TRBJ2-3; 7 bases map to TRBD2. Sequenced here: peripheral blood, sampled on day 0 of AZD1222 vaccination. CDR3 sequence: CASTAGVALTDTQYF. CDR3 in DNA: TGTGCCAGCACCGCGGGGGTCGCTCTCACAGATACGCAGTATTTT. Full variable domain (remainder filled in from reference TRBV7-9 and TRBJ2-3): DTGVSQNPRHKITKRGQNVTFRCDPISEHNRLYWYRQTLGQGPEFLTYFQNEAQLEKSRLLSDRFSAERPKGSFSTLEIQRTEQGDSAMYLCASTAGVALTDTQYFGPGTRLTVL.